This TCR beta chain was sequenced for a study of blood T cells in healthy people across ages (dated by TCRdb to the mid-2010s). Context from the whole study: In model experiments, template switching captured about one uniquely barcoded TCR beta cDNA molecule for every two T cells. Using the same blood draw, the study looked at two additional independent replicas of 1 million unique cDNA reads for two donors, one aged 18 to 30 and the other aged 80 or older. Donors were grouped into four age groups: young (average roughly 15 years), middle-aged (about 40), aged (around 60) and long-lived (roughly 80). To track age-related changes in TCR beta repertoire diversity, the study relied on deep sequencing normalized with unique cDNA molecular identifiers. To avoid experimental bias, donors of different ages were distributed randomly across sequencing lanes.

Findings and caveats that apply to the study as a whole: Compared with the aged group, the long-lived group had more naive CD4+ T cells, fewer expanded clones and increased TCR diversity, suggesting age selection. Because the CMV infection status of the donors was unknown, age-related changes in expanded clonotypes may potentially have been confounded. Observed TCR beta diversity correlated strongly with the percentage of naive T cells measured by flow cytometry. As age increased, observed TCR beta diversity per million T cells dropped in a roughly linear way, and a significant reduction was already evident by age 40. Estimates of total diversity based on one million sequenced T cells were considered lower bounds and underestimates. Bulk unsorted PBMC profiling prevented conclusive comparison of naive and antigen-experienced compartments.

As to this clonotype: Its specific antigen is unknown. No base quality information exists; no much larger clone differs at one position.

The approximately 39 donors, aged roughly 6 to 95 years, were systemically healthy Caucasian individuals from Russia. Approximately 9.3 milliliters of peripheral blood were collected from each donor into EDTA-treated Vacutainer tubes. Ficoll-Paque density-gradient centrifugation was used to isolate PBMCs, with at least 6.5 million per sample. Trizol reagent was used to extract total RNA from PBMCs, with at least 5.5 micrograms per sample. For every donor, flow cytometry on a PBMC aliquot measured the percentage of naive CD45RAhigh/CD27high T cells. Looking up the germline V gene yields CDR1 LGHNA and CDR2 YNFKEQ. CDR3 length: 17 amino acids, cysteine to phenylalanine. The entry retains the CDR3 DNA only, 51 bases that are in frame from base 1. V loses 6 bases at its end and J loses 2 bases; junction bases beyond the gene matches: 14. Libraries came from 5' RACE. Sequencing took place on an Illumina HiSeq 2500. A second PCR of about 6 to 12 cycles was run with a J-beta primer mix and a sample-barcoded 5' primer. A template-switch 5' adaptor carrying 12 random nucleotides introduced a unique molecular identifier onto each TCR beta cDNA molecule. At least 2.5 million CDR3-containing paired-end reads were obtained from each sample. All of the RNA was converted into first-strand cDNA using the Mint cDNA synthesis kit, with a TRBC-specific oligonucleotide serving as the primer. All cDNA was treated with uracil-DNA glycosylase and then went through a first 18-cycle PCR with the universal primers M1SS and BC2_uni_R. The original pipeline was this. For normalization, 1 million high-quality reads, each with a distinct molecular identifier, were randomly selected from each sample. Reads sharing molecular identifiers were discarded rather than binned into consensus sequences. CDR3 identification, clonotype clustering and error correction used MiTCR with a Q25 quality threshold and the strictest error-elimination algorithm. A nonparametric unseen species model with Euler transformation was used to estimate lower-bound total TCR beta diversity. TCRdb passed the public sequencing reads through fastp at Q25 and MiXCR, retaining productive beta sequences. Under each unique CDR3 protein, matching rows form one entry showing the most common genes and DNA. TCRdb's processing, not the authors' own work, is the source of the V and J calls. For this sample the table gives 2 million or so distinct CDR3 sequences, of which around 48% were detected only once. Clones ranked in the top ten supply 2.1% of the sample.

The chain links TRBV4-2 with TRBJ2-3, with 7 junctional bases fitting TRBD2. Input material: blood. The sequence came from a woman in her thirties or forties in good health. The nucleotides are TGTGCCAGCAGTCACATCCTAGCGGAGGATACCACAGATACGCAGTATTTT. Its coded protein is CASSHILAEDTTDTQYF.